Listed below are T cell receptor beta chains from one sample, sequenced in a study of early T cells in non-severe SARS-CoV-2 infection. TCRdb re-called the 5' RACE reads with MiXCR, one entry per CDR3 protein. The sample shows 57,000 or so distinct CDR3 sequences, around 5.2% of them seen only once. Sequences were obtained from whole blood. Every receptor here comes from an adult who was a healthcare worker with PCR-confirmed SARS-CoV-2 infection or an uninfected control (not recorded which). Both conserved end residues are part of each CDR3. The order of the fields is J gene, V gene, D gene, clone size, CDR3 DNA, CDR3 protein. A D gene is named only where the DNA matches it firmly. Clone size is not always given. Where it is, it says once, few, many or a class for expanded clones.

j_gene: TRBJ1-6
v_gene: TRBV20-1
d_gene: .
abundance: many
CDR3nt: TGCAGTGCGCCCCTTGGGGGGGGGCGAAATTCACCCCTCCACTTT
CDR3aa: CSAPLGGGRNSPLHF

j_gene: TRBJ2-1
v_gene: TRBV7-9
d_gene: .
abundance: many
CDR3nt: TGTGCCAGCAGCTTAGTCGGGGGCTCCTACAATGAGCAGTTCTTC
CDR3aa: CASSLVGGSYNEQFF

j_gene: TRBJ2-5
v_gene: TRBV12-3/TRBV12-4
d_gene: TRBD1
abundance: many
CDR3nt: TGTGCCAGCAGTCTAGGACAGGGCGGACTCCAAGAGACCCAGTACTTC
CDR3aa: CASSLGQGGLQETQYF

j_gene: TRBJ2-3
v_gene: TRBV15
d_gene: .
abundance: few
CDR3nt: TGTGCCACCAGCAGAGATCTCGGCGGAGGCACAGATACGCAGTATTTT
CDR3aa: CATSRDLGGGTDTQYF

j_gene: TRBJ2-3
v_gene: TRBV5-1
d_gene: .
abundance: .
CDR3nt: TGCGCCAGCAGCTTGGTAGGAGGCCCGTCAGATACGCAGTATTTT
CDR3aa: CASSLVGGPSDTQYF

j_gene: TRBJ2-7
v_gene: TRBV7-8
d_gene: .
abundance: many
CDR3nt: TGTGCCAGCACCCCTGGGGGCAGGGGCTACGAGCAGTACTTC
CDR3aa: CASTPGGRGYEQYF

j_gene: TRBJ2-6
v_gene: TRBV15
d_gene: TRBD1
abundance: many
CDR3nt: TGTGCCACCAGCAGAGCAGGGGGACGGCCTGAAGGGGCCAACGTCCTGACTTTC
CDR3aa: CATSRAGGRPEGANVLTF

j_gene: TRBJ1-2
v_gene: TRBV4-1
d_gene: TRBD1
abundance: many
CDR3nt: TGCGCCAGCAGCCAAGAAAGGGGACAGGTCAACTATGGCTACACCTTC
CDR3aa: CASSQERGQVNYGYTF

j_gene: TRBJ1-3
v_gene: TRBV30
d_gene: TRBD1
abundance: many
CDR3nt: TGTGCCTGGCTTGCAAACGTAAGGACAGGGGAATTTGGAGACACCATATATTTT
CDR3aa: CAWLANVRTGEFGDTIYF

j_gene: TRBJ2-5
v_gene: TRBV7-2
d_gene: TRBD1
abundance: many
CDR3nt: TGTGCCAGCAGCCCTCTTACAGGGGGCTCAGAGACCCAGTACTTC
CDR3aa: CASSPLTGGSETQYF

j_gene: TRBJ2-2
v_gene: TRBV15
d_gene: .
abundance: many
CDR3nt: TGTGCCACCAGCCTCCATGGGCGAGCCTTTTGGGACACCGGGGAGCTGTTTTTT
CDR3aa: CATSLHGRAFWDTGELFF

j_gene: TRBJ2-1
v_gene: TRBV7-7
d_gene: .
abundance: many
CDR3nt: TGTGCCAGCAGCTTAGGGCCAGGTTCTAATGAGCAGTTCTTC
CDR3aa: CASSLGPGSNEQFF

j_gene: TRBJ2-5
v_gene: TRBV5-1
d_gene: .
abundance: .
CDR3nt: TGCGCCAGCAGCTTGAAAACAGGACCCCCGGAGACCCAGTACTTC
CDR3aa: CASSLKTGPPETQYF

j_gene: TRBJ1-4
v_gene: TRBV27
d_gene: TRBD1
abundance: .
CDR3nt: TGTGCCAGCAGCCGAGGGGGCGGTGAAAAACTGTTTTTT
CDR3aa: CASSRGGGEKLFF

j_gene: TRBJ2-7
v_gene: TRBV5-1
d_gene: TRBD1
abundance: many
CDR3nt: TGCGCCAGCAGCTCCTATGGAAGACAGGGTTCCTACGAGCAGTACTTC
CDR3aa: CASSSYGRQGSYEQYF

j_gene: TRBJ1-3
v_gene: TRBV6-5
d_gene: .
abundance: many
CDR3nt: TGTGCCAGCAGTTTAAGTCAGACGACTGGAAACACCATATATTTT
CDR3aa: CASSLSQTTGNTIYF

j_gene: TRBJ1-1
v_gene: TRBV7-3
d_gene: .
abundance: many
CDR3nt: TGTGCCAGCAGCTTAAAACCGCGACAAGGGTACACTGAAGCTTTCTTT
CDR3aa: CASSLKPRQGYTEAFF

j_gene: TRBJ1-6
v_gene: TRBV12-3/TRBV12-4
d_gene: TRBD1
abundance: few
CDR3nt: TGTGCCAGCAGTGGACAGGCCTATAATTCACCCCTCCACTTT
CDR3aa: CASSGQAYNSPLHF

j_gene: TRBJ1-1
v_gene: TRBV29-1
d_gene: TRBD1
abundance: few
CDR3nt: TGCAGCGTTGAATCCCCGGGACAGGGGTGGAACACTGAAGCTTTCTTT
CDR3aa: CSVESPGQGWNTEAFF

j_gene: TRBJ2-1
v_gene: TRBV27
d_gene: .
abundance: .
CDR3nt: TGTGCCAGCGGGGTCTCTTGGGGGAAGCGATCAGATGAGCAGTTCTTC
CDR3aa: CASGVSWGKRSDEQFF

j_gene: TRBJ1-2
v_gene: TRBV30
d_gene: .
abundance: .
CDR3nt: TGTGCCTGGATACAGATCTATGGCTACACCTTC
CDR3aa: CAWIQIYGYTF

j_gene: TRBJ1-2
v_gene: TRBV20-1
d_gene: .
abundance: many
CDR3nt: TGCAGTGCTAGAGATGGAGGGGGGCTTGGCTACACCTTC
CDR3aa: CSARDGGGLGYTF

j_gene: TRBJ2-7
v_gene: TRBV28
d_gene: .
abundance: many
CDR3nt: TGTGCCAGCAGTTTACAGGTCCCCTACGAGCAGTACTTC
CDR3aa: CASSLQVPYEQYF

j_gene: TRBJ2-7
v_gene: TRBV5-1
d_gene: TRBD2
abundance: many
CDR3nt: TGCGCCAGCAGCGCTGCCAGGGGACTAGCGGCCTCTTCCTTCTACGAGCAGTACTTC
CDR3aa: CASSAARGLAASSFYEQYF

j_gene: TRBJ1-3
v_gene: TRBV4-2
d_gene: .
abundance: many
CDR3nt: TGTGCCAGCAGCCAAGATAGGAGGAACAGGGCTGGAAACACCATATATTTT
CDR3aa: CASSQDRRNRAGNTIYF

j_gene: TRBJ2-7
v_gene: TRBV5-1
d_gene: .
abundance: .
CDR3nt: TGCGCCAGCAGCTTCTGGTACGGTTACGAGCAGTACTTC
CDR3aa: CASSFWYGYEQYF

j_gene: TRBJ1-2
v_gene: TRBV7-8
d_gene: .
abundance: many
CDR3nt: TGTGCCAGCAGCTTAGCGCGGTTCACCCGGGGAGGCTATGGCTACACCTTC
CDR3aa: CASSLARFTRGGYGYTF

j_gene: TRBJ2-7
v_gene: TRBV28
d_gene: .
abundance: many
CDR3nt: TGTGCCAGCTCCCCTCGGAGACTAACCTTTTACGAGCAGTACTTC
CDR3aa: CASSPRRLTFYEQYF

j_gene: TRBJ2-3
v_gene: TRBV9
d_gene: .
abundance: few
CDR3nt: TGTGCCAGCAGCGTACTTCCTAACACAGATACGCAGTATTTT
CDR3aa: CASSVLPNTDTQYF

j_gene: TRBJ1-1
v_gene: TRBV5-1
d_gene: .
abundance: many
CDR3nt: TGCGCCAGCAGCGGGGGGACCGCCTTTAAAGCTTTCTTT
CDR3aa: CASSGGTAFKAFF

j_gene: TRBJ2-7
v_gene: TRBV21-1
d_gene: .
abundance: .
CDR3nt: TGTGCCAGCAGCCCTAGGACAGGGAACTACGAGCAGTACTTC
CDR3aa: CASSPRTGNYEQYF

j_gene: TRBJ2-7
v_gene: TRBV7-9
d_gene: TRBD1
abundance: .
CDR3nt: TGTGCCAGCAGCTCCCCGACCGGGACAGTTTTCTCCTACGAGCAGTACTTC
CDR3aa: CASSSPTGTVFSYEQYF

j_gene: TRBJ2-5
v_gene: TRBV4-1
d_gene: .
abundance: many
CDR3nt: TGCGCCAGCAGCCAAGACGGCGGGATTGGGGAGACCCAGTACTTC
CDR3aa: CASSQDGGIGETQYF

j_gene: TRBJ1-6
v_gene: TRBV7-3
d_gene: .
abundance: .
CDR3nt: TGTGCCAGCAGCTTAGCAGAGAATTCACCCCTCCACTTT
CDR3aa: CASSLAENSPLHF

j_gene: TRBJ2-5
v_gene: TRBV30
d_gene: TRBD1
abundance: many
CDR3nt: TGTGCCTGCAACTTCAGGGGGACGGCCCAGTACTTC
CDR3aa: CACNFRGTAQYF

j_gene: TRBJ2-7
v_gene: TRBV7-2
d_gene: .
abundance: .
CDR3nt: TGTGCCAGCAGCGCGGGACGCAGGGGCTACGAGCAGTACTTC
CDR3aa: CASSAGRRGYEQYF

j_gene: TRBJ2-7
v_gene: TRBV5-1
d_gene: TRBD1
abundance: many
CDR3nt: TGCGCCAGCAGCTTACCGGGACAGGGATTTGTCGGCGAGCAGTACTTC
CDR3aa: CASSLPGQGFVGEQYF

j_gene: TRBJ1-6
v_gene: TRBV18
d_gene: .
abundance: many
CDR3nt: TGTGCCAGCTCACCATTCCAGGGAAGGTTGGATTCACCCCTCCACTTT
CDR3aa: CASSPFQGRLDSPLHF

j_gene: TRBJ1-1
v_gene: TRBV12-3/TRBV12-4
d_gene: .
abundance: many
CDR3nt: TGTGCCAGCAGCCCAGGGCTCGCCTCGTCTGTAGCTTTCTTT
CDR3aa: CASSPGLASSVAFF

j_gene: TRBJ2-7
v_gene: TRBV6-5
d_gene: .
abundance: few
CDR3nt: TGTGCCAGCAGTTACTCCCCGAGGGGAGGCGGTTCCTACGAGCAGTACTTC
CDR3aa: CASSYSPRGGGSYEQYF

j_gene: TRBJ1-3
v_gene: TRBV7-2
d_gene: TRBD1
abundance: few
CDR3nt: TGTGCCAGCAGCGCGGACAGGCCAAACTTCTCTGGAAACACCATATATTTT
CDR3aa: CASSADRPNFSGNTIYF